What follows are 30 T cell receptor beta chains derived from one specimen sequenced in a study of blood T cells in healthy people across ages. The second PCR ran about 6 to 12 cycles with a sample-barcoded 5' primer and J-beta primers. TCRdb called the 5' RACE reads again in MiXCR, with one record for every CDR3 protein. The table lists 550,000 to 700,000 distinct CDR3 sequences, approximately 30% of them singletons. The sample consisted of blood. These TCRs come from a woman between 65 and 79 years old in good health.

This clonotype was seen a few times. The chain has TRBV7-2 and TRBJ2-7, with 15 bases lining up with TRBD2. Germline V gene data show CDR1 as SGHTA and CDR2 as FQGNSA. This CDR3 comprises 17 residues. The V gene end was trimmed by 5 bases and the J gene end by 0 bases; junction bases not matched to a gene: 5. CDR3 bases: TGTGCCAGCAGCCGGACTAGCGGGGGGGACGACTCCTACGAGCAGTACTTC. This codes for CASSRTSGGDDSYEQYF.

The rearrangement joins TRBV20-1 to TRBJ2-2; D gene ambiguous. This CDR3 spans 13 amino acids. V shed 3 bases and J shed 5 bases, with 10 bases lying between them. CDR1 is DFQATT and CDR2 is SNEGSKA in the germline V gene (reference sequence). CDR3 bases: TGCAGTGCTAGGCTGGGGTCGACCGGGGAGCTGTTTTTT. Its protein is CSARLGSTGELFF.

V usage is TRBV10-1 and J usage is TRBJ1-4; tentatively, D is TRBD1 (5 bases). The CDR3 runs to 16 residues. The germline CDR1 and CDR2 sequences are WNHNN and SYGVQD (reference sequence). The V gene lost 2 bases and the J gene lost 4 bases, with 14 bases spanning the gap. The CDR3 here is CASSETDSLDNEKLFF. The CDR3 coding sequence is TGCGCCAGCAGTGAGACCGACAGCCTGGATAATGAAAAACTGTTTTTT.

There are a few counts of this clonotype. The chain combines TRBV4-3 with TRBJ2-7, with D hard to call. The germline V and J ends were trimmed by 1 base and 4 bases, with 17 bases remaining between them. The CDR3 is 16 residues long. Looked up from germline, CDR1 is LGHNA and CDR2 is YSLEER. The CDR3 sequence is CASSQGPGSSLYEQYF. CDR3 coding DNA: TGCGCCAGCAGCCAAGGTCCCGGGTCCTCCCTTTACGAGCAGTACTTC.

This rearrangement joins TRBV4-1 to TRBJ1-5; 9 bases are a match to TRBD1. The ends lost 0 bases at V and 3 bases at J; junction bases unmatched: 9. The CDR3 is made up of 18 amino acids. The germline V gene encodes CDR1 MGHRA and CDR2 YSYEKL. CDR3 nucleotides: TGCGCCAGCAGCCAAGATCCTGGGACAGGGACCCTCAATCAGCCCCAGCATTTT. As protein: CASSQDPGTGTLNQPQHF.

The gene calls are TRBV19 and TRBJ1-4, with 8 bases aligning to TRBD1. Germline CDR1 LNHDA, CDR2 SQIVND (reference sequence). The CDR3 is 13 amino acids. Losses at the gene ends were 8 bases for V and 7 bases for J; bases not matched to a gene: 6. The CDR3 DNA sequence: TGTGCCAGTTCCGGACAGGGCGGTGAAAAACTGTTTTTT. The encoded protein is CASSGQGGEKLFF.

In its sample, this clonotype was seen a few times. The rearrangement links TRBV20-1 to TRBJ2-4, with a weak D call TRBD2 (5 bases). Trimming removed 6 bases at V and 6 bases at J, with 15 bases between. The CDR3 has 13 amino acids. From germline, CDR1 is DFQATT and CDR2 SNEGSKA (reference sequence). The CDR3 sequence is CSATTPGVNIQYF. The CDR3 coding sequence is TGCAGTGCCACCACCCCCGGGGTAAACATTCAGTACTTC.

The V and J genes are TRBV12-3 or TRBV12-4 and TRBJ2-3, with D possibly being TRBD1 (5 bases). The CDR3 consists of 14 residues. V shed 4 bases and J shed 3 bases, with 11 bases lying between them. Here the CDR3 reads CASSSRQMTDTQYF. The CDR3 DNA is TGTGCCAGCAGTTCAAGACAGATGACAGATACGCAGTATTTT.

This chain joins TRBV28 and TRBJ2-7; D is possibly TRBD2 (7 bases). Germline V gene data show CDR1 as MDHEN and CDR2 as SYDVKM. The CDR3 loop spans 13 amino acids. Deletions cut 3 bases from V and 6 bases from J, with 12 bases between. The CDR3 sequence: CASSLGAGVEQYF. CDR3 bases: TGTGCCAGCAGTTTGGGGGCGGGGGTCGAGCAGTACTTC.

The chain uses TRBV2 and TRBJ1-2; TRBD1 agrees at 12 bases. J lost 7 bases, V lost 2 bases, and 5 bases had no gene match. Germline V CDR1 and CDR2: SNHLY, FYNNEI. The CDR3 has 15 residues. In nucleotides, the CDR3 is TGTGCCAGCAGTGAAATGGGACAGGGGGCGAGTGGCTACACCTTC. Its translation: CASSEMGQGASGYTF.

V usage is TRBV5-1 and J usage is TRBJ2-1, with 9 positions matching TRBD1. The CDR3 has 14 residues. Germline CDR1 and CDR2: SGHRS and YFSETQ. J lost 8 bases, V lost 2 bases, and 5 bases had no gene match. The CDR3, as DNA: TGCGCCAGCAGCTTTGGGGACAGGGTGGATGAGCAGTTCTTC. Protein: CASSFGDRVDEQFF.

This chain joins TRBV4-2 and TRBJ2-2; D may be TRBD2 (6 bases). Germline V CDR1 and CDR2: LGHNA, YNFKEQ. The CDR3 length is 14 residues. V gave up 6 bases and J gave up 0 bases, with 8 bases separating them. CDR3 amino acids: CASSSGSNTGELFF. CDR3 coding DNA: TGTGCCAGCAGTAGCGGATCGAACACCGGGGAGCTGTTTTTT.

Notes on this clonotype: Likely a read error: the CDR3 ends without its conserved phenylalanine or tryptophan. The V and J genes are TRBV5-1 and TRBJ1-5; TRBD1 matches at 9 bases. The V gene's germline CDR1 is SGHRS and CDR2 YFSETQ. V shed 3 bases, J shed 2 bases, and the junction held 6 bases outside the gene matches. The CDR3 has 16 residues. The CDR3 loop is CASSSGQGPGNQPQHL. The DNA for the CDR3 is TGCGCCAGCAGCTCGGGACAGGGCCCCGGCAATCAGCCCCAGCATCTT.

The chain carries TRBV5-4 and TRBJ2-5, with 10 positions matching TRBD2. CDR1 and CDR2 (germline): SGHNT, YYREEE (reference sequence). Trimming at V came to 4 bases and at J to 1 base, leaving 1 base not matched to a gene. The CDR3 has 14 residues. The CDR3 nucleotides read TGTGCCAGCAGCGCTAGCGGGGGCCAAGAGACCCAGTACTTC. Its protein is CASSASGGQETQYF.

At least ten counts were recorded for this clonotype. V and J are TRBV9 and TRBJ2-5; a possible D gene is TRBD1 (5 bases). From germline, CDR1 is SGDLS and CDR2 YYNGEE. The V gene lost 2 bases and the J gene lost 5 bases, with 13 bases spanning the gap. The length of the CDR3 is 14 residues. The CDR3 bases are TGTGCCAGCAGCGTGTCTATGGGGCGTGAGACCCAGTACTTC. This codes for CASSVSMGRETQYF.

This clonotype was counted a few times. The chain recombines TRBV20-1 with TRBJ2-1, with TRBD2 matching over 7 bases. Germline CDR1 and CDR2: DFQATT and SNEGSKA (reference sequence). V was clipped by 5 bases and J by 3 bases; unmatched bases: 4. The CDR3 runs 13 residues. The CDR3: CSAGEGNYNEQFF. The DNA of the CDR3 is TGCAGTGCTGGGGAGGGGAACTACAATGAGCAGTTCTTC.

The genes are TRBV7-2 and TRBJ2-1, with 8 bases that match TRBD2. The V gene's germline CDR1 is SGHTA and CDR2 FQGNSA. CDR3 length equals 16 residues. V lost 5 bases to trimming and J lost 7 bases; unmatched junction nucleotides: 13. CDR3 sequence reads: CASSLNAGTRTNEQFF. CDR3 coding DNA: TGTGCCAGCAGCCTAAATGCCGGGACTAGGACAAATGAGCAGTTCTTC.

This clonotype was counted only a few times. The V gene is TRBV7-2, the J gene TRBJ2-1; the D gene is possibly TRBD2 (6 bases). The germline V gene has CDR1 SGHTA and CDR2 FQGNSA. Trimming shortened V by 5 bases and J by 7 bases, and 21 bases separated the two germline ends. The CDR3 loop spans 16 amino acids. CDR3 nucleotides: TGTGCCAGCAGCCCGGTCAGTGGGGGGTCTAGGAATGAGCAGTTCTTC. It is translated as CASSPVSGGSRNEQFF. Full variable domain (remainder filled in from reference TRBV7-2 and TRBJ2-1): GAGVSQSPSNKVTEKGKDVELRCDPISGHTALYWYRQSLGQGLEFLIYFQGNSAPDKSGLPSDRFSAERTGGSVSTLTIQRTQQEDSAVYLCASSPVSGGSRNEQFFGPGTRLTVL.

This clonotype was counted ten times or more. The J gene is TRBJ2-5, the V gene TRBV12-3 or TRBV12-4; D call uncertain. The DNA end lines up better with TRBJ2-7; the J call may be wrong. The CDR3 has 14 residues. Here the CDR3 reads CASSFGSNSYEQYF. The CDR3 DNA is TGTGCCAGCAGTTTTGGCAGCAACTCCTACGAGCAGTACTTC.

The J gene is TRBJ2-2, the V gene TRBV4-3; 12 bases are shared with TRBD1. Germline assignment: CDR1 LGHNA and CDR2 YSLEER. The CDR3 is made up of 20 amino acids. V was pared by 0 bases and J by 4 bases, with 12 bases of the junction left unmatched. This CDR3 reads CASSQESGTGGGRVTGELFF. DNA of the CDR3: TGCGCCAGCAGCCAAGAGTCCGGGACAGGGGGCGGAAGAGTCACCGGGGAGCTGTTTTTT.

The CDR3 DNA reads TGTGCCAGCAACATAGGACAGGGGAGAAAGTTCTTC. The encoded protein is CASNIGQGRKFF. The chain links TRBV9 to TRBJ2-1; 9 positions agree with TRBD1. Germline V gene data show CDR1 as SGDLS and CDR2 as YYNGEE. The V and J ends lost 6 bases and 14 bases, in that order; junction bases with no gene match: 9. The CDR3 extends over 12 amino acids.

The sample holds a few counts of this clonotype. The CDR3 DNA reads TGCGCCAGCAGCTTGGACGGCGGGTACACTGAAGCTTTCTTT. Translated: CASSLDGGYTEAFF. The J gene is TRBJ1-1, the V gene TRBV5-1; D is undetermined. V shed 0 bases and J shed 3 bases, with 9 bases lying between them. Germline V gene sequence: CDR1 SGHRS, CDR2 YFSETQ. This CDR3 has 14 residues.

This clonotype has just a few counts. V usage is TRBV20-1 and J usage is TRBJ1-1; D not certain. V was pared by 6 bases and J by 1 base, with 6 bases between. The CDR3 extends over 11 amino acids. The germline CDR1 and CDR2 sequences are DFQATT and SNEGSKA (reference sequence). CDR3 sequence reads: CSARRNTEAFF. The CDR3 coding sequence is TGCAGTGCCAGACGGAACACTGAAGCTTTCTTT.

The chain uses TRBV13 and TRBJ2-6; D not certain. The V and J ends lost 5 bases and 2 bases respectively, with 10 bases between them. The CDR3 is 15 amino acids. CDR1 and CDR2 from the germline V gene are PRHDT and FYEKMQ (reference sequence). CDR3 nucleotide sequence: TGTGCCAGCAGCGTCCGGAAAGCTGGGGCCAACGTCCTGACTTTC. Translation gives CASSVRKAGANVLTF.

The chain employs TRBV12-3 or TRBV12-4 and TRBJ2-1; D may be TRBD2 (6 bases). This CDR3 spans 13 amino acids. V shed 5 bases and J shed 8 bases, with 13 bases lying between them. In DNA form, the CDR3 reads TGTGCCAGCAGTGAGTTAGGGGAGGATGAGCAGTTCTTC. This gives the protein CASSELGEDEQFF.

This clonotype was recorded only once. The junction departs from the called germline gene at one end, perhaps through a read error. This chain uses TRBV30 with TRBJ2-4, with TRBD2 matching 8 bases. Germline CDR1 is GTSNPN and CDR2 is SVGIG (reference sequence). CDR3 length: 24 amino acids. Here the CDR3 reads CAWHPKTTSPPGAGGLLAKSIQYF. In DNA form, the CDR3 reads TGTGCCTGGCACCCCAAGACAACCTCTCCCCCTGGGGCGGGGGGCCTGCTAGCCAAAAGCATTCAGTACTTC.

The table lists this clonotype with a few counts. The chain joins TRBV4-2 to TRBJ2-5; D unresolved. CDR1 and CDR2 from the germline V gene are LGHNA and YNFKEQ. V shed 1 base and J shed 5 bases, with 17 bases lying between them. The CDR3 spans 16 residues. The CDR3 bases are TGTGCCAGCAGCCAAGTAGGTGGCGAATTCTATGAGACCCAGTACTTC. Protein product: CASSQVGGEFYETQYF.

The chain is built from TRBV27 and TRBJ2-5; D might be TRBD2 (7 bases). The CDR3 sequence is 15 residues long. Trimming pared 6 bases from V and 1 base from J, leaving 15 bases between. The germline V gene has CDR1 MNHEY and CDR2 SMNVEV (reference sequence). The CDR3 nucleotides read TGTGCCAGCAGCCCGGAAGGGGGGGCCCAAGAGACCCAGTACTTC. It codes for CASSPEGGAQETQYF.

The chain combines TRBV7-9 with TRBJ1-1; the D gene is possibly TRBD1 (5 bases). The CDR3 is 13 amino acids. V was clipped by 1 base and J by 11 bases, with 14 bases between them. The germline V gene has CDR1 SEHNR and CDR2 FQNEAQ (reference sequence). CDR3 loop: CASSLGQNSGAFF. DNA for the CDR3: TGTGCCAGCAGCTTAGGACAGAACTCTGGGGCTTTCTTT.

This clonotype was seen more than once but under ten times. The CDR3 loop reads CASRMGSEQFF. DNA for the CDR3: TGTGCCAGCAGGATGGGCAGTGAGCAGTTCTTC. J is TRBJ2-1 and V is TRBV12-3 or TRBV12-4; D uncertain. V dropped 6 bases and J dropped 9 bases, with 9 bases sitting between them. CDR3 length: 11 amino acids.